The rows below give T cell receptor beta chains drawn from one sample of a study of blood T cell repertoires in COVID-19. Sequenced by immunoSEQ multiplex PCR; TCRdb stores in-frame clones only, minus some. The sample has over 250,000 clones; 88% are singletons. Sequencing input: PBMCs or T cells enriched from blood (not recorded which). These TCRs come from a woman in her 50s who had recovered from COVID-19. The conserved cysteine and the conserved F or W are not part of the CDR3 here. The order of the fields is J gene, V gene, clone size, CDR3 protein. The size field is filled for only some rows; it gives once, few, many or a size class.

j_gene: TRBJ2-3
v_gene: TRBV4-1
abundance: -
CDR3aa: ASSRGGFTDTQY

j_gene: TRBJ1-1
v_gene: TRBV5-4
abundance: few
CDR3aa: ASRETAASEAF

j_gene: TRBJ1-6
v_gene: TRBV7-3
abundance: -
CDR3aa: ASSLQGLGSPLH

j_gene: TRBJ1-2
v_gene: TRBV20-1
abundance: -
CDR3aa: SALRGGYT

j_gene: TRBJ1-3
v_gene: TRBV9
abundance: -
CDR3aa: ASSPTLSGNTIY

j_gene: TRBJ2-5
v_gene: TRBV2
abundance: -
CDR3aa: ASSVIQETQY

j_gene: TRBJ1-2
v_gene: TRBV28
abundance: -
CDR3aa: ASSPGQGGHGYT

j_gene: TRBJ2-2
v_gene: TRBV7-3
abundance: -
CDR3aa: ASSLTGGSTGELF

j_gene: TRBJ1-2
v_gene: TRBV5-1
abundance: -
CDR3aa: ASSSMGQGYGYT

j_gene: TRBJ1-1
v_gene: TRBV10-3
abundance: -
CDR3aa: AIRHRQENTEAF

j_gene: TRBJ1-5
v_gene: TRBV7-8
abundance: -
CDR3aa: ASSFGVTEPQH

j_gene: TRBJ2-7
v_gene: TRBV9
abundance: -
CDR3aa: ASSAGTGGNEQY

j_gene: TRBJ2-2
v_gene: TRBV2
abundance: few
CDR3aa: ASSAMGLAGDTGELF

j_gene: TRBJ1-6
v_gene: TRBV6-2/TRBV6-3
abundance: -
CDR3aa: ASSSADFPPLH

j_gene: TRBJ1-2
v_gene: TRBV20-1
abundance: few
CDR3aa: SASLNYGYT

j_gene: TRBJ2-5
v_gene: TRBV12-3/TRBV12-4
abundance: -
CDR3aa: ASSGGRGETQY

j_gene: TRBJ2-2
v_gene: TRBV5-6
abundance: once
CDR3aa: ASSWTGRRQGTGELF

j_gene: TRBJ1-5
v_gene: TRBV6-2/TRBV6-3
abundance: few
CDR3aa: ASSYRSGDRGRGQPQH

j_gene: TRBJ1-2
v_gene: TRBV29-1
abundance: -
CDR3aa: SVNPSNYGYT

j_gene: TRBJ2-5
v_gene: TRBV7-2
abundance: -
CDR3aa: ASSLARSVQETQY

j_gene: TRBJ2-2
v_gene: TRBV24-1
abundance: -
CDR3aa: ATSEPGQGLLGELF

j_gene: TRBJ1-2
v_gene: TRBV4-3
abundance: -
CDR3aa: ASSQESDRGYGYT

j_gene: TRBJ1-1
v_gene: TRBV6-5
abundance: -
CDR3aa: ASSYVQGAEAF

j_gene: TRBJ2-7
v_gene: TRBV7-3
abundance: -
CDR3aa: ASSRDVGTGSYEQY

j_gene: TRBJ1-4
v_gene: TRBV10-3
abundance: once
CDR3aa: AISESGGANEKLF